This T cell receptor (beta chain) was found in a study of blood T cell repertoires in COVID-19. Study in general: Samples taken during acute and convalescent COVID-19 were collected in the United States, Italy and Spain. Sample material is recorded as cDNA or gDNA derived from T cells, B-cell-depleted T cells, or PBMCs.

In the original workflow: Amplification of reference gene primers provided the estimated nucleated cell counts. Clones were read by immunoSEQ multiplex PCR, and TCRdb kept only the in-frame ones, dropping some. V, J and clone size reflect that table, while D and trimming were determined from the DNA. The data contain some 71,000 clones, 86% of them singletons. CDR1 SGHRS and CDR2 YFSETQ come from the germline V gene. V gave up 1 base and J gave up 2 bases; unmatched junction bases: 7. CDR3 length: 17 amino acids. Input material: peripheral blood. J is TRBJ2-3 and V is TRBV5-1, with 10 bases identical to TRBD2. The TCR originated in a man aged 25-45 years with acute or convalescent COVID-19. The CDR3 sequence: CASSLFSSGGSTDTQYF. For the CDR3, the DNA is TGCGCCAGCAGCTTGTTCTCTAGCGGGGGTTCCACAGATACGCAGTATTTT.